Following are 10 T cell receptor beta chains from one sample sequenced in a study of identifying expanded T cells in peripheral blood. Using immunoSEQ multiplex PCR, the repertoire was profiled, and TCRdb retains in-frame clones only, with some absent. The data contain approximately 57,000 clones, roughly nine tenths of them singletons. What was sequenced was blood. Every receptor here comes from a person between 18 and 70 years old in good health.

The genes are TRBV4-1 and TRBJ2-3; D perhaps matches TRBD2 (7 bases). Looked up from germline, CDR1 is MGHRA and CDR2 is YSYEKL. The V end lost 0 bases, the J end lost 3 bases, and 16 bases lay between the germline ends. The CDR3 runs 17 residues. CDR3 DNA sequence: TGCGCCAGCAGCCAAGATCCAGGACTAGGGGGGACAGATACGCAGTATTTT. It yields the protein CASSQDPGLGGTDTQYF.

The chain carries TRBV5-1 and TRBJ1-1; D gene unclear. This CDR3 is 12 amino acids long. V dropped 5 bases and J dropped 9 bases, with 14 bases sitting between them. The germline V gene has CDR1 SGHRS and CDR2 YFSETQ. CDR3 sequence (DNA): TGCGCCAGCAGGGAGCCGGGATACAAAGCTTTCTTT. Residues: CASREPGYKAFF.

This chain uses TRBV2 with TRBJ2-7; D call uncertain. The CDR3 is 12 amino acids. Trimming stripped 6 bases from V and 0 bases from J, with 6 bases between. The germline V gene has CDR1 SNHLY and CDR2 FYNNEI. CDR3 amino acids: CASRGLSYEQYF. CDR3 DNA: TGTGCCAGCAGGGGTCTCTCCTACGAGCAGTACTTC.

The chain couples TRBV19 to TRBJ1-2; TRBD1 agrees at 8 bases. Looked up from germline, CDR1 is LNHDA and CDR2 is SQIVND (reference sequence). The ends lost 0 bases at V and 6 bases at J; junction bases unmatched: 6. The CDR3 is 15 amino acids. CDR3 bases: TGTGCCAGTAGTATAGATCCCCCAGGGGGCAATGGCTACACCTTC. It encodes CASSIDPPGGNGYTF.

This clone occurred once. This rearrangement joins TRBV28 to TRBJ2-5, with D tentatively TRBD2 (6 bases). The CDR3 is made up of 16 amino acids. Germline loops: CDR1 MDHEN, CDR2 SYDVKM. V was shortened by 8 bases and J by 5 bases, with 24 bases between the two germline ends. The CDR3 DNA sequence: TGTGCCAGCCACGTGGCGGGGCATACTCCGGGGGAGACCCAGTACTTC. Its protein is CASHVAGHTPGETQYF.

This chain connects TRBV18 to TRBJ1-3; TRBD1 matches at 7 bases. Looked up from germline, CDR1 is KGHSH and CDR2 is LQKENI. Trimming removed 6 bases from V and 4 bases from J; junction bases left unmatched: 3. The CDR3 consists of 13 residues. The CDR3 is CASSLDRGNTIYF. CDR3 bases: TGTGCCAGCTCGTTGGACAGGGGAAACACCATATATTTT.

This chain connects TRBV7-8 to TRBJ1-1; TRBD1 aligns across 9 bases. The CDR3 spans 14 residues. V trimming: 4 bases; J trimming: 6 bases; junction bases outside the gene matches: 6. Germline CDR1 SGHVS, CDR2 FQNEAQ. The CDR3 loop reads CASSSGQGYSEAFF. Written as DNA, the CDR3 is TGTGCCAGCAGCTCTGGACAGGGGTATTCTGAAGCTTTCTTT.

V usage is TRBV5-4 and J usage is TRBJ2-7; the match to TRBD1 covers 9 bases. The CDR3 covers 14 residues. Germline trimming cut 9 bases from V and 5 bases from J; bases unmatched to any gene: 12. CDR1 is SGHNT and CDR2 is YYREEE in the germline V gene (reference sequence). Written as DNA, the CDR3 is TGTGCCATCACAAACAGACAGGGGGACCACGAGCAGTACTTC. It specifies CAITNRQGDHEQYF.

DNA for the CDR3: TGTGCCAGCAGACAAAAAAAGGACACCCAGAACACCGGGGAGCTGTTTTTT. This encodes CASRQKKDTQNTGELFF. The chain carries TRBV27 and TRBJ2-2, with D possibly being TRBD1 (5 bases). V was trimmed by 6 bases and J by 1 base, leaving 18 bases between them. The CDR3 extends over 17 amino acids. Germline V CDR1 and CDR2: MNHEY, SMNVEV (reference sequence).

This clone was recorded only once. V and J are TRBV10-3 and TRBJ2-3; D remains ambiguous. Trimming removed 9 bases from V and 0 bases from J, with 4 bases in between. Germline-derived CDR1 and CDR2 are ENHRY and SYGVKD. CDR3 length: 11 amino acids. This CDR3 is CAIGSTDTQYF. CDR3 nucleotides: TGTGCCATTGGGAGCACAGATACGCAGTATTTT.